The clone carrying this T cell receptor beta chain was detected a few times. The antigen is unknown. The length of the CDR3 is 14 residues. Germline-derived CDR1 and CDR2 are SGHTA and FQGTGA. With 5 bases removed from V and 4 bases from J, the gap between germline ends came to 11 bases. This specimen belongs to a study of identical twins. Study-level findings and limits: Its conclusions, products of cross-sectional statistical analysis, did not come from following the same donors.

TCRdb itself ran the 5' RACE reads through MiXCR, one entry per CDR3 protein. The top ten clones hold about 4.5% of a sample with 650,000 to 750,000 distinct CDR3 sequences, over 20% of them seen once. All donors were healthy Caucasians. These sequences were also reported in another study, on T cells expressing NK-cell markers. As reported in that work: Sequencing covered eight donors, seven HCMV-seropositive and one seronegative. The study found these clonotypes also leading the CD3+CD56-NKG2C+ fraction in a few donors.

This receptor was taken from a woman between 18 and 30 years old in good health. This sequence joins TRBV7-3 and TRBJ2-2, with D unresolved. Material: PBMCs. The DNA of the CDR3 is TGTGCCAGCAGCCCCCCCGGGCCCACCGGGGAGCTGTTTTTT. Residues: CASSPPGPTGELFF.